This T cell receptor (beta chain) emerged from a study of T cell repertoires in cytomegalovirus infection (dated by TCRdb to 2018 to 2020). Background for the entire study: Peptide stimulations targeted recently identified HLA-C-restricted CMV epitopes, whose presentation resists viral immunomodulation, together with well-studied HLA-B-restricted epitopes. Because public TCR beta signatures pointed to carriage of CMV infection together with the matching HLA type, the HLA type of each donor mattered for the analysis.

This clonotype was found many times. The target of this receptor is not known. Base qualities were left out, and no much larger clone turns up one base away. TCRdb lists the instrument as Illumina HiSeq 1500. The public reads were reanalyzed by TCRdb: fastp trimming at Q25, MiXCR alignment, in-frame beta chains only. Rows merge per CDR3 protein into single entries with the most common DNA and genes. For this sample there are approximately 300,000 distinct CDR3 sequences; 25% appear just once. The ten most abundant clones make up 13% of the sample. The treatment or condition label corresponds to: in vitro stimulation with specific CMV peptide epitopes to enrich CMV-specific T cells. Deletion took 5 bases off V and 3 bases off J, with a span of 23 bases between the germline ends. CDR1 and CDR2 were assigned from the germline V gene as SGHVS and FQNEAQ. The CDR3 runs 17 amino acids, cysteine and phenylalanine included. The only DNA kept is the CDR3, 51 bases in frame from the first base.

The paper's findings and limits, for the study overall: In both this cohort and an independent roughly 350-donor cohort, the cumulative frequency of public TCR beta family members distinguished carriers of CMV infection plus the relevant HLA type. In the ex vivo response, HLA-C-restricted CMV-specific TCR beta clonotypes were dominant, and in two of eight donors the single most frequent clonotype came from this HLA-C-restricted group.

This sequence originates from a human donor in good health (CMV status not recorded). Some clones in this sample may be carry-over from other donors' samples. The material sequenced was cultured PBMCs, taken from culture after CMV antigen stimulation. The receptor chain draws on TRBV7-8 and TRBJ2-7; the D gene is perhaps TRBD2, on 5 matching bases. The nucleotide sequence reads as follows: TGTGCCAGCAGCCCCCGAGTCCGTAACCCGAGCGGCTACGAGCAGTACTTC. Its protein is CASSPRVRNPSGYEQYF.